This entry features one T cell receptor (beta chain) sequence. Its cognate antigen is unknown. Lacking the conserved final phenylalanine or tryptophan, this CDR3 likely reflects a read error. The DNA is omitted, as the CDR3 cannot be located on it reliably, and the CDR3 follows TCRdb's listing. In germline, CDR1 is DFQATT, CDR2 SNEGSKA (reference sequence). The CDR3 contains 12 residues when both ends are counted. TCRdb re-analysed the RT-PCR reads in MiXCR, keeping a single row per CDR3 protein. The sample consists of 500,000 or so distinct CDR3 sequences, about 15% of them appearing once. This sample is drawn from a study of response to subunit inactivated influenza vaccine. Study-wide findings and caveats: Authors suggested seasonal influenza vaccinations each recruit few new T cells.

The V and J genes are TRBV20-1 and TRBJ2-3; the DNA was not used to check the table's D call, TRBD2. Material: CD4+ T cells sorted from PBMCs, obtained approximately 25 months after vaccination. The receptor comes from a man between 50 and 75 years old who received an inactivated influenza vaccine. CDR3 protein: CSARGSSGRPGY.